This TCR beta chain was documented in a study of T cells in narcolepsy. General study findings and limits: Autoreactive clonotypes reportedly recurred in blood of same and different patients, not controls. Autoreactive clone sequences were missing from some blood memory CD4+ repertoires. Same-patient CSF and blood CD4+ T cell clonotypes included HCRT-specific and TRIB2-specific autoreactive ones.

Profiled with immunoSEQ multiplex PCR; TCRdb holds only in-frame clones, not every one. The table lists 25,000 to 35,000 clones, approximately 78% of them singletons. Regarding this clone: What it recognizes is unknown. The junction does not match germline at one end; this may be a read error.

CDR1 is SSHAT and CDR2 is FNYEAQ in the germline V gene (reference sequence). This CDR3 is built from 13 residues. This chain links TRBV7-7 with TRBJ1-5; a possible D gene is TRBD1 (5 bases). The sample consisted of CD45RA- memory CD4+ T cells from PBMCs. The receptor was isolated from a human donor with narcolepsy. The CDR3 region is CASSLGAGQPQHF. The CDR3 bases are TGTGCTAGCAGCTTAGGGGCCGGACAGCCCCAGCATTTT.